This paragraph covers one T cell receptor beta chain sequence. Antigen: not known. Primers: 52 TRBV forward and 13 TRBJ reverse. The method was immunoSEQ multiplex PCR; TCRdb's version includes in-frame clones alone and lacks a portion of them. Of about 15,000 clones in the sample, more than 85% were seen once. These data belong to a study of regulatory T cells. Study observations and caveats: In patients, unique TRB V-J pairs were restricted and V/J usage skewed, especially in Tregs.

Material for sequencing was CD8+ T cells sorted from blood. The origin of this receptor is a person between 18 and 35 years old with CD3G deficiency.

The CDR3 sequence is CASSLAQPLFDEQFF. The CDR3, as DNA: TGCGCCAGCAGCTTAGCCCAACCCTTATTCGATGAGCAGTTCTTC. V gene TRBV5-1 combines with J gene TRBJ2-1; no reliable D call. The ends were cut back, 2 bases at V and 8 bases at J, with 17 bases in the middle. Germline-derived CDR1 and CDR2 are SGHRS and YFSETQ. This CDR3 spans 15 amino acids.